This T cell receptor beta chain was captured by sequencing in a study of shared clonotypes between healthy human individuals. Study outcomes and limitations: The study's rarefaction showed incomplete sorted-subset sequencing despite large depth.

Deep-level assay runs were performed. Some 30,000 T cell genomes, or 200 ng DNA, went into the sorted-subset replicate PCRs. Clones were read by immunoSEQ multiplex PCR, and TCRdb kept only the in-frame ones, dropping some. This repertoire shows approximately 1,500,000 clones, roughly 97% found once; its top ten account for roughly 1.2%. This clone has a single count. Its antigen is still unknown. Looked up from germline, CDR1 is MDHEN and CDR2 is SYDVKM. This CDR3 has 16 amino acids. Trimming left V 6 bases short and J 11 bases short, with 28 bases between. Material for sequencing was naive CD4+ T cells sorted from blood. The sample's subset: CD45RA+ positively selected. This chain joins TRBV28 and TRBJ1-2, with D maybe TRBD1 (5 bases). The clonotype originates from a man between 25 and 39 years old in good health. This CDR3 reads CASSLMGGPPRLGYTF. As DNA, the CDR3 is TGTGCCAGCAGCCTTATGGGGGGACCCCCGAGGCTGGGTTACACCTTC.